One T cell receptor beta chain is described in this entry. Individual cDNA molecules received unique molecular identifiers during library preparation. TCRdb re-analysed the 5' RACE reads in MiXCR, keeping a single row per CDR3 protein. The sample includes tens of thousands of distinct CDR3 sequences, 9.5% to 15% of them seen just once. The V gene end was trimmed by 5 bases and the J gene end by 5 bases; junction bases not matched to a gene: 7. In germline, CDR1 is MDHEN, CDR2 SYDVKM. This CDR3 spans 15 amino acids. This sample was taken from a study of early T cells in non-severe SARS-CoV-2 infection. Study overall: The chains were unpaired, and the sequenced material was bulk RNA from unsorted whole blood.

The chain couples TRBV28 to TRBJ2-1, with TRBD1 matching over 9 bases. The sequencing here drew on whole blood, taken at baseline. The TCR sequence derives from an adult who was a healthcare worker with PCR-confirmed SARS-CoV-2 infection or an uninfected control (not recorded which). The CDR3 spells CASSKDRGFHNEQFF. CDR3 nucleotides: TGTGCCAGCAGTAAGGACAGGGGATTTCACAATGAGCAGTTCTTC.